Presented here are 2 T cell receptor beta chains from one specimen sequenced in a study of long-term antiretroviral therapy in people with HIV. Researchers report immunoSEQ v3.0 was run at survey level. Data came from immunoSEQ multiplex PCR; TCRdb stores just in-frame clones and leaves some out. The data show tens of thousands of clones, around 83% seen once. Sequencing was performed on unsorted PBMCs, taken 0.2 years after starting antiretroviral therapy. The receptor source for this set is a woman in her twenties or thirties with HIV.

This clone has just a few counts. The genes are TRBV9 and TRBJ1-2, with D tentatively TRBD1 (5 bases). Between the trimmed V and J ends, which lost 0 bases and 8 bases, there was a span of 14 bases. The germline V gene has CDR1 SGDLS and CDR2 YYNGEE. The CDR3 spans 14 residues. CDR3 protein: CASSVDGTVGGYTF. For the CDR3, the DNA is TGTGCCAGCAGCGTAGACGGGACGGTGGGGGGCTACACCTTC.

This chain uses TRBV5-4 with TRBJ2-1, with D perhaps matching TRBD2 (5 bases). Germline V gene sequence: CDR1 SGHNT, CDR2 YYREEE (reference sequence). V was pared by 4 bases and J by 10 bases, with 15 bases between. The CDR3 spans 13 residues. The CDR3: CASSTEGLGEQFF. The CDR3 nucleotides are TGTGCCAGCAGCACTGAGGGCCTCGGGGAGCAGTTCTTC.